Listed below are T cell receptor beta chains from one sample, sequenced in a study of OX40 agonist ivuxolimab in advanced cancers. Some clones are missing from TCRdb's copy, which holds only in-frame ones; the method was immunoSEQ multiplex PCR. The profile covers approximately 39,000 clones, with 88% appearing a single time and approximately 4.1% taken by the ten largest. This specimen consisted of CD4+ or CD8+ T cells sorted from blood, obtained in a trial of the OX40 agonist ivuxolimab. The receptors derive from an adult with an advanced solid tumor such as melanoma, head and neck, liver or kidney cancer. CDR3s include the opening cysteine and the closing phenylalanine or tryptophan. Fields, in order: J gene, V gene, CDR3 length, clone size, D gene, CDR3 DNA, CDR3 protein. The D gene is left open where the match is weak. Clone size is given for some rows only: seen once, a few or many times, or a class if the clone is expanded.

>TRBJ2-3|TRBV2|14|.|.
TGTGCCAGCAGTCCGGGGCTTAGCACAGATACGCAGTATTTT
CASSPGLSTDTQYF
>TRBJ1-4|TRBV6-5|14|once|.
TGTGCCAGCAGAGAAAGCGGTGCTAATGAAAAACTGTTTTTT
CASRESGANEKLFF
>TRBJ1-2|TRBV5-4|12|.|.
TGTGCCAGCAGCTCTCTGAGAGGTGGCTACACCTTC
CASSSLRGGYTF
>TRBJ1-3|TRBV9|17|.|.
TGTGCCAGCAGCGTTACGACAGGAACTTTCTCTGGAAACACCATATATTTT
CASSVTTGTFSGNTIYF
>TRBJ2-5|TRBV11-2|16|.|TRBD2
TGTGCCAGCAGCCAAGGGACTAGCGGGGTGGGAGAGACCCAGTACTTC
CASSQGTSGVGETQYF
>TRBJ2-5|TRBV25-1|15|.|.
TGTGCCACCACTGATCCGGGACACTATCAAGAGACCCAGTACTTC
CATTDPGHYQETQYF
>TRBJ2-3|TRBV9|15|.|TRBD2
TGTGCCAGCAGGCCGGGGGGAATGTGGGGAGATACGCAGTATTTT
CASRPGGMWGDTQYF
>TRBJ2-3|TRBV6-5|15|.|TRBD2
TGTGCCAGCAGTCTAGCGGCACCTAGCACAGATACGCAGTATTTT
CASSLAAPSTDTQYF
>TRBJ2-3|TRBV10-3|13|.|TRBD2
TGTGCCACGGGACTAGCGGACACAGATACGCAGTATTTT
CATGLADTDTQYF
>TRBJ2-3|TRBV11-2|15|once|TRBD2
TGTGCCAGCAGCTCGACTAGCGGGAGGGAACATACGCAGTATTTT
CASSSTSGREHTQYF
>TRBJ2-5|TRBV7-6|13|.|.
TGTGCCAGCAGCTTAGTCTTCGCGGAGACCCAGTACTTC
CASSLVFAETQYF
>TRBJ2-7|TRBV5-1|13|.|TRBD2
TGCGCCAGCAGCTTGGAGAAGCGGGAGGTCCTCAACTTC
CASSLEKREVLNF
>TRBJ1-1|TRBV30|13|.|TRBD1
TGTGCCTGGAGTGGACAGGGGAACACTGAAGCTTTCTTT
CAWSGQGNTEAFF
>TRBJ1-1|TRBV9|14|.|.
TGTGCCAGCAGCCGGGACGTGGGGGACACTGAAGCTTTCTTT
CASSRDVGDTEAFF
>TRBJ1-3|TRBV19|13|.|.
TGTGCCAGTCGTTGGGTAACCGGAAACACCATATATTTT
CASRWVTGNTIYF
>TRBJ2-3|TRBV6-5|15|.|.
TGTGCCAGCAGCCCCCTGAGGGGTGACACAGATACGCAGTATTTT
CASSPLRGDTDTQYF
>TRBJ1-1|TRBV5-1|15|once|.
TGCGCCAGCAGCTGGGGGGACTTTGAGAACACTGAAGCTTTCTTT
CASSWGDFENTEAFF
>TRBJ2-7|TRBV10-3|16|.|TRBD1
TGTGCCATCAGTGGTCATGGGGGACAGGGAAGCTCCGAGCAGTACTTC
CAISGHGGQGSSEQYF
>TRBJ1-4|TRBV6-1|13|.|.
TGTGCCAGCGGAGGAGCCGTGGCCGAGCAACTGTTTTTT
CASGGAVAEQLFF
>TRBJ1-2|TRBV6-1|13|.|.
TGTGCCAGCAGTGGCACAGGGATCTATGGCTACACCTTC
CASSGTGIYGYTF